A single count supports the clone carrying this T cell receptor beta chain. The sample comes from a study of cytomegalovirus exposure and HLA in healthy donors. Vbeta (60) and Jbeta (13) primers were used in the PCR. Some clones are missing from TCRdb's copy, which holds only in-frame ones; the method was immunoSEQ multiplex PCR. The repertoire consists of more than 95,000 clones, with over 9.5% occurring once and the leading ten covering around 5%. This CDR3 is 14 amino acids long. Germline CDR1 and CDR2: SGHRS and YFSETQ. Trimming pared 4 bases from V and 0 bases from J, leaving 10 bases between. What was sequenced was PBMCs. The J gene is TRBJ1-1, the V gene TRBV5-1; D might be TRBD1 (5 bases). This clonotype originated in a woman younger than 30 in good health and CMV-seropositive. CDR3 coding DNA: TGCGCCAGCAGCCTGACAGATATGAACACTGAAGCTTTCTTT. Protein product: CASSLTDMNTEAFF.